This TCR beta chain was profiled in a study of beta chain features in type 1 diabetes. Every bit of the isolated RNA underwent reverse transcription, so sequencing read expressed TCRB transcripts. Clones were read by immunoSEQ multiplex PCR, and TCRdb kept only the in-frame ones, dropping some. The table includes over 120,000 clones, just over 9% detected once. This CDR3 is built from 13 residues. CDR1 and CDR2 from the germline V gene are SGHRS and YFSETQ. Trimming cost V 3 bases and J 5 bases, with 11 bases left between them. With respect to this clone: What it binds is not known.

Broader study findings: Shortening of TCRB CDR3s, moderate but significant, appeared in all four CD4+ subsets of Type 1 diabetes patients.

Material for sequencing was central memory CD4+ T cells from blood. V usage is TRBV5-1 and J usage is TRBJ1-2, with D tentatively TRBD1 (6 bases). The clonotype comes from a young man in good health. CDR3 DNA sequence: TGCGCCAGCAGCTCCGACAGGACGTATGGCTACACCTTC. Encoded protein: CASSSDRTYGYTF.